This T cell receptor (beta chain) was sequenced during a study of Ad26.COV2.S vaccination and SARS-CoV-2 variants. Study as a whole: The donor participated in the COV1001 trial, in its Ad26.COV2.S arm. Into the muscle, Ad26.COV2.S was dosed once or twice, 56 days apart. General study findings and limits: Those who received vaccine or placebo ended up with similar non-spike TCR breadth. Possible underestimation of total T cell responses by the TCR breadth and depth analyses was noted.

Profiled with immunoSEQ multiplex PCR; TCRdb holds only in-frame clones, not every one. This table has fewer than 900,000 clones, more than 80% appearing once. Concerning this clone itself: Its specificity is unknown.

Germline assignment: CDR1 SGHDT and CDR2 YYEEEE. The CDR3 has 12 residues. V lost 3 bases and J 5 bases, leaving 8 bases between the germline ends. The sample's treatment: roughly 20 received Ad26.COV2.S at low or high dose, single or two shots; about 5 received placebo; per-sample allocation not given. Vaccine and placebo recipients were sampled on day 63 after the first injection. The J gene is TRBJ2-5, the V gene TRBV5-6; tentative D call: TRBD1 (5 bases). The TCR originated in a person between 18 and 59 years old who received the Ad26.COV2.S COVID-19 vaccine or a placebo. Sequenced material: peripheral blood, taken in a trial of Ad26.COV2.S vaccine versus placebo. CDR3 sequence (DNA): TGTGCCAGCAGCTCTCCAGGGGAGACCCAGTACTTC. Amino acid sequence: CASSSPGETQYF.